This TCR beta chain was recovered during a study of blood T cell repertoires in COVID-19. Study at large: T cells, B-cell-depleted T cells, or PBMCs provided the cDNA or gDNA that served as material.

The CDR3 contains 15 residues. The V segment lost 4 bases and the J segment 3 bases; nucleotides outside the gene matches: 4. Germline assignment: CDR1 SGHTA and CDR2 FQGNSA. Clones were read by immunoSEQ multiplex PCR, and TCRdb kept only the in-frame ones, dropping some. The table lists around 170,000 clones, around 83% of them singletons, with 1.5% in the top ten. The chain recombines TRBV7-2 with TRBJ1-1, with 11 positions matching TRBD1. Sequencing was performed on peripheral blood. The TCR was taken from a human donor in a cohort sampled during active COVID-19. The CDR3 DNA sequence: TGTGCCAGCAGCTCGGGACAGGGGGTGTACACTGAAGCTTTCTTT. This encodes CASSSGQGVYTEAFF. Together with reference TRBV7-2 and TRBJ1-1, the CDR3 gives the full variable domain: GAGVSQSPSNKVTEKGKDVELRCDPISGHTALYWYRQSLGQGLEFLIYFQGNSAPDKSGLPSDRFSAERTGGSVSTLTIQRTQQEDSAVYLCASSSGQGVYTEAFFGQGTRLTVV.